This T cell receptor beta chain was recovered during a study of OX40 agonist ivuxolimab in advanced cancers. Profiled with immunoSEQ multiplex PCR; TCRdb holds only in-frame clones, not every one. Here the sample spans some 45,000 clones, roughly 85% being singletons. Germline CDR1 and CDR2: SGHRS and YFSETQ. The CDR3 runs to 17 residues. V trimming: 4 bases; J trimming: 2 bases; junction bases outside the gene matches: 5. The study, taken as a whole, reports: Still undetermined is the antigen specificity of the expanded peripheral T cells. Low clonal expansion, among the lowest seen, marked partial responders at 0.1-3.0 mg/kg.

As concerns this clone: The antigen is unknown.

V gene TRBV5-1 combines with J gene TRBJ1-6, with TRBD1 identical over 11 bases. The receptor was isolated from an adult with an advanced solid tumor such as melanoma, head and neck, liver or kidney cancer. This specimen consisted of CD4+ or CD8+ T cells sorted from blood, obtained in a trial of the OX40 agonist ivuxolimab. Written as DNA, the CDR3 is TGCGCCAGCAGCCGACGGGACAGGGGGACCTATAATTCACCCCTCCACTTT. Translating it yields CASSRRDRGTYNSPLHF.